The rows below give T cell receptor beta chains drawn from one sample of a study of graft-versus-host responses after intestinal transplantation. The antigens for these receptors are not known. Produced via immunoSEQ multiplex PCR; TCRdb's table is partial and in-frame only. The sample has roughly 92,000 clones; 90% are singletons. The sample here was unstimulated CD4+ T cells sorted from spleen or lymph node cells, taken before intestinal transplant. Source of these receptors: a human donor who received an intestinal transplant. CDR3s include the opening cysteine and the closing phenylalanine or tryptophan. Each record gives: D gene, V gene, clone size, J gene, CDR3 protein, CDR3 DNA. A D gene is named only where the DNA matches it firmly. Only part of the rows carry a size: once, few, many, or a class if the clone is expanded.

>TRBD1|TRBV7-8|.|TRBJ1-1
CASSLRGQGASGNEAFF
TGTGCCAGCAGCTTGCGGGGACAGGGGGCGTCTGGAAACGAAGCTTTCTTT
>TRBD2|TRBV6-5|.|TRBJ2-3
CASSYAGGARDTQYF
TGTGCCAGCAGTTACGCGGGGGGGGCGAGGGATACGCAGTATTTT
>.|TRBV5-1|.|TRBJ1-1
CASSLDSGVWGTEAFF
TGCGCCAGCAGCTTGGACTCAGGGGTTTGGGGCACTGAAGCTTTCTTT
>TRBD1|TRBV2|.|TRBJ1-5
CASSGDRAYSNQPQHF
TGTGCCAGCAGCGGGGACAGGGCCTATAGCAATCAGCCCCAGCATTTT
>TRBD1|TRBV19|.|TRBJ2-1
CASMGTERGHNEQFF
TGTGCCAGTATGGGTACGGAGAGGGGGCACAATGAGCAGTTCTTC
>TRBD2|TRBV5-1|once|TRBJ2-1
CASSWGGSYNEQFF
TGCGCCAGCAGCTGGGGGGGGTCCTACAATGAGCAGTTCTTC
>.|TRBV27|once|TRBJ2-7
CASSLGHTGPYEQYF
TGTGCCAGCAGTTTGGGGCACACCGGGCCCTACGAGCAGTACTTC
>.|TRBV5-1|.|TRBJ2-1
CASSLGQGGTQFF
TGCGCCAGCAGCTTGGGACAGGGAGGAACGCAGTTCTTC
>.|TRBV19|.|TRBJ1-1
CASSILGGNTEAFF
TGTGCCAGTAGTATTCTCGGGGGGAACACTGAAGCTTTCTTT
>.|TRBV7-2|.|TRBJ2-4
CASSLRRENIQYF
TGTGCCAGCAGCTTAAGGAGAGAAAACATTCAGTACTTC
>.|TRBV11-3|.|TRBJ2-3
CASGRGGQTTDTQYF
TGTGCCAGCGGCCGCGGGGGCCAAACTACAGATACGCAGTATTTT
>.|TRBV5-1|.|TRBJ1-2
CASSLSASATANYGYTF
TGCGCCAGCAGCTTGAGTGCCAGCGCGACAGCGAACTATGGCTACACCTTC
>.|TRBV6-5|.|TRBJ1-4
CASRTHRMGNEKLFF
TGTGCCAGCAGGACACACAGGATGGGTAATGAAAAACTGTTTTTT
>TRBD1|TRBV4-1|.|TRBJ2-7
CASSPRQGLYQQYF
TGCGCCAGCAGCCCCCGACAGGGCCTCTACCAGCAGTACTTC
>.|TRBV16|.|TRBJ1-5
CASSPIQGNQPQHF
TGTGCCAGCAGCCCGATCCAGGGTAATCAGCCCCAGCATTTT
>.|TRBV18|.|TRBJ2-1
CASSPLAEGNEQFF
TGTGCCAGCTCACCACTAGCGGAGGGGAATGAGCAGTTCTTC
>.|TRBV5-6|once|TRBJ2-7
CASSHTRVGLHLSYEQYF
TGTGCCAGCAGCCACACAAGGGTCGGACTCCACCTCTCCTACGAGCAGTACTTC
>TRBD2|TRBV9|.|TRBJ2-3
CASSSFAGADTQYF
TGTGCCAGCAGCTCCTTCGCGGGGGCAGATACGCAGTATTTT
>TRBD2|TRBV5-1|.|TRBJ2-5
CASSLVPFSGASETQYF
TGCGCCAGCAGCTTGGTCCCATTTAGCGGGGCATCAGAGACCCAGTACTTC
>TRBD1|TRBV2|.|TRBJ1-5
CASRSTGTRNQPQHF
TGTGCCAGCAGGTCGACAGGGACCCGCAATCAGCCCCAGCATTTT
>.|TRBV5-1|.|TRBJ1-5
CASSLDGDSNQPQHF
TGCGCCAGCAGCTTGGACGGGGATAGCAATCAGCCCCAGCATTTT
>TRBD1|TRBV10-3|.|TRBJ1-3
CAISQKRTGGGNTIYF
TGTGCCATCAGTCAAAAAAGGACAGGGGGTGGAAACACCATATATTTT
>.|TRBV9|.|TRBJ2-5
CASSPYGQETQYF
TGTGCCAGCAGCCCGTACGGGCAAGAGACCCAGTACTTC
>.|TRBV18|.|TRBJ2-7
CASSLHSNYEQYF
TGTGCCAGCTCACTACACAGTAACTACGAGCAGTACTTC
>TRBD2|TRBV9|.|TRBJ2-7
CASSVGLAGGRYEQYF
TGTGCCAGCAGCGTAGGACTAGCGGGGGGTAGGTACGAGCAGTACTTC
>TRBD1|TRBV18|.|TRBJ2-7
CASSPPSRDRSPEQF
TGTGCCAGCTCACCCCCGTCCCGGGACAGGTCCCCAGAGCAATTC
>TRBD1|TRBV5-1|.|TRBJ1-4
CASSRTGGREKLFF
TGCGCCAGCAGCAGGACAGGGGGCCGGGAAAAACTGTTTTTT
>.|TRBV4-1|.|TRBJ1-5
CASSQDPVPNQPQHF
TGCGCCAGCAGCCAAGATCCAGTTCCCAATCAGCCCCAGCATTTT
>.|TRBV27|.|TRBJ2-5
CASSPGVAVGLQETQYF
TGTGCCAGCAGTCCCGGGGTAGCGGTGGGGTTACAAGAGACCCAGTACTTC
>.|TRBV19|.|TRBJ1-1
CASSPARHGGGEAFF
TGTGCCAGTAGTCCCGCCCGACACGGAGGTGGTGAAGCTTTCTTT
>.|TRBV5-1|.|TRBJ1-1
CASSFSREGNTEAFF
TGCGCCAGCAGCTTCTCTCGGGAGGGGAACACTGAAGCTTTCTTT
>.|TRBV5-1|.|TRBJ1-6
CASSFLGAGFSPLHF
TGCGCCAGCAGCTTTCTTGGGGCAGGGTTTTCACCCCTCCACTTT
>.|TRBV9|.|TRBJ1-2
CASSVGGGGFGGYTF
TGTGCCAGCAGCGTAGGAGGGGGGGGTTTTGGTGGCTACACCTTC
>.|TRBV5-8|.|TRBJ2-3
CASSRNLVDTQYF
TGTGCCAGCAGCCGAAACTTGGTGGATACGCAGTATTTT
>.|TRBV6-6|.|TRBJ1-2
CASSQGYPGFTLF
TGTGCCAGCAGTCAAGGTTACCCAGGGTTTACCCTATTC
>.|TRBV7-2|.|TRBJ2-7
CASSVDRGGGYEQYF
TGTGCCAGCAGCGTCGACAGGGGCGGGGGCTACGAGCAGTACTTC
>.|TRBV5-1|.|TRBJ2-3
CASSFRLPERDTQYF
TGCGCCAGCAGCTTCCGGCTACCCGAGCGGGATACGCAGTATTTT
>TRBD2|TRBV19|.|TRBJ2-1
CASSIPSSGDYNEQFF
TGTGCCAGTAGTATCCCCTCTAGCGGGGATTACAATGAGCAGTTCTTC
>.|TRBV5-1|.|TRBJ2-5
CASSLVAGAETQYF
TGCGCCAGCAGCTTGGTTGCGGGGGCGGAGACCCAGTACTTC
>TRBD1|TRBV19|.|TRBJ1-2
CASRDRVSGYTF
TGTGCCAGTAGGGACAGGGTGAGTGGCTACACCTTC
>.|TRBV7-2|.|TRBJ2-2
CASSRSPGELFF
TGTGCCAGCAGTCGGAGCCCGGGGGAGCTGTTTTTT
>.|TRBV15|once|TRBJ1-6
CATSREGGVYNSPLHF
TGTGCCACCAGCAGAGAGGGGGGGGTTTATAATTCACCCCTCCACTTT
>.|TRBV11-1|.|TRBJ2-3
CASSLSGTDTQYF
TGTGCCAGCAGCTTATCTGGCACAGATACGCAGTATTTT
>.|TRBV14|.|TRBJ1-2
CASSPGRPAGTTYGYTF
TGTGCCAGCAGCCCGGGGAGGCCAGCAGGGACGACCTATGGCTACACCTTC
>TRBD1|TRBV28|.|TRBJ2-7
CASSPAWGQGVYEQYF
TGTGCCAGCAGCCCAGCGTGGGGACAGGGGGTTTATGAGCAGTACTTC
>.|TRBV18|once|TRBJ1-3
CASSPGGPSSGNTIYF
TGTGCCAGCTCACCAGGGGGCCCGAGCTCTGGAAACACCATATATTTT